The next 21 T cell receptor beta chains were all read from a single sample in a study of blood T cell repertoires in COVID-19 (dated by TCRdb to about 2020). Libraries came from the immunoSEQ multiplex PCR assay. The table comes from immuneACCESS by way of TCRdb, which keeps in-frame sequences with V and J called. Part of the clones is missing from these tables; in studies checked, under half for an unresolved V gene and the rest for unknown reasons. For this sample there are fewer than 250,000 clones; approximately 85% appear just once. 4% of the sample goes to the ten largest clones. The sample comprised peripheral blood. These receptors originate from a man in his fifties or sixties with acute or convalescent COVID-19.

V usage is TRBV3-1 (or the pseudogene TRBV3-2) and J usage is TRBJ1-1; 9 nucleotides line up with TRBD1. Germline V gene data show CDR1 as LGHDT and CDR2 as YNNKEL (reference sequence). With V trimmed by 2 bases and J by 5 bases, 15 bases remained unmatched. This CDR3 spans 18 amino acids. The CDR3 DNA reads TGTGCCAGCAGCCAAAGTGGCGGACAGGGGCTGATGGGTACTGAAGCTTTCTTT. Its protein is CASSQSGGQGLMGTEAFF.

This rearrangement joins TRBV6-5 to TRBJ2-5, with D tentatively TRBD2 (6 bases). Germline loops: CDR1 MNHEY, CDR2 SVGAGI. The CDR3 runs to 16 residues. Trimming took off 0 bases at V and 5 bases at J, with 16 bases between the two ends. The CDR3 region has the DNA TGTGCCAGCAGTTACTCGAGCGGGCGCTTACGGGAGACCCAGTACTTC. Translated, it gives CASSYSSGRLRETQYF.

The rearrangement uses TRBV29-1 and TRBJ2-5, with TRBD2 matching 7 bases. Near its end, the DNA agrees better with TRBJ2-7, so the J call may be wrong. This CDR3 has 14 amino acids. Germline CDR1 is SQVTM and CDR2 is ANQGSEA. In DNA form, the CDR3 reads TGCAGCGTTGATGCAGGGCCGGGGGGCTACGAGCAGTACTTC. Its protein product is CSVDAGPGGYEQYF.

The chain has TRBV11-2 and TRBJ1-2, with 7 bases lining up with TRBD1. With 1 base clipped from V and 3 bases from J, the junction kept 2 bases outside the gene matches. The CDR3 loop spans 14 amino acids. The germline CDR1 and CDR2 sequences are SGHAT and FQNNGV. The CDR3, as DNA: TGTGCCAGCAGCTTAGGCAGGGGGGACTATGGCTACACCTTC. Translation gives CASSLGRGDYGYTF. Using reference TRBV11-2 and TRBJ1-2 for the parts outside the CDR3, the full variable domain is EAGVAQSPRYKIIEKRQSVAFWCNPISGHATLYWYQQILGQGPKLLIQFQNNGVVDDSQLPKDRFSAERLKGVDSTLKIQPAKLEDSAVYLCASSLGRGDYGYTFGSGTRLTVV.

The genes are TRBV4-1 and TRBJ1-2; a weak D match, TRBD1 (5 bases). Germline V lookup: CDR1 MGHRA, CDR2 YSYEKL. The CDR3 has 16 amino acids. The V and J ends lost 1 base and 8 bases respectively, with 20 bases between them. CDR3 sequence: CASSQAEGLARWGYTF. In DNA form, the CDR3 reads TGCGCCAGCAGCCAAGCGGAGGGGCTAGCTAGGTGGGGCTACACCTTC.

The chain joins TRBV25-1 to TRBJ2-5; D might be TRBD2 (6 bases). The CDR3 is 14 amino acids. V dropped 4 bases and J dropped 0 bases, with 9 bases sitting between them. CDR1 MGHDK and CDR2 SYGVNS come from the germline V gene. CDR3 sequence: CASSGRGYQETQYF. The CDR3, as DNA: TGTGCCAGCAGTGGTCGGGGGTACCAAGAGACCCAGTACTTC.

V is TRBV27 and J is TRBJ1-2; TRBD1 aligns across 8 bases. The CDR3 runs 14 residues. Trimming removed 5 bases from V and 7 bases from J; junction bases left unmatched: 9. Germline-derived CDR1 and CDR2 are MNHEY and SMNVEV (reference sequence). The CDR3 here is CASSTVQGAPGYTF. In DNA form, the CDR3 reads TGTGCCAGCAGTACGGTTCAGGGGGCGCCTGGCTACACCTTC.

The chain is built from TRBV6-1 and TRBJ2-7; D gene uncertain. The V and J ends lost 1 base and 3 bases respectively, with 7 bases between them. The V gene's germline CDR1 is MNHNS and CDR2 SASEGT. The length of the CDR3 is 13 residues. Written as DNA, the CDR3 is TGTGCCAGCAGTGAAGACAGTCTCTACGAGCAGTACTTC. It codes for CASSEDSLYEQYF.

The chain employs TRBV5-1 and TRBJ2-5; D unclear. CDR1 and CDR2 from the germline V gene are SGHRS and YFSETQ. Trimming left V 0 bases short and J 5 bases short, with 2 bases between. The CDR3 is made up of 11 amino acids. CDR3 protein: CASSLAETQYF. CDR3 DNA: TGCGCCAGCAGCTTGGCGGAGACCCAGTACTTC.

DNA for the CDR3: TGTGCCAGCAGCATAGACAGGGGGTTGAACACTGAAGCTTTCTTT. Translated: CASSIDRGLNTEAFF. The rearrangement uses TRBV7-3 and TRBJ1-1, with 9 bases identical to TRBD1. CDR1 and CDR2 from the germline V gene are SGHTA and FQGTGA. The length of the CDR3 is 15 residues. V was pared by 5 bases and J by 0 bases, with 4 bases of the junction left unmatched.

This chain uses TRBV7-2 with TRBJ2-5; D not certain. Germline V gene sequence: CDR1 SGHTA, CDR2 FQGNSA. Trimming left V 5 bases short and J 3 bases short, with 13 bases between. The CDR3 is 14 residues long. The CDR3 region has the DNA TGTGCCAGCAGCCTAATGGTGAATAAAGAGACCCAGTACTTC. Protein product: CASSLMVNKETQYF.

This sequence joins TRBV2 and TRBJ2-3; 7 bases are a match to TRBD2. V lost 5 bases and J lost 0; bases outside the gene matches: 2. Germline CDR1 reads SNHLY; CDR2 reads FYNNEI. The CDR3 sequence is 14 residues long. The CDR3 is CASSPGLSTDTQYF. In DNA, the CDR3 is TGTGCCAGCAGTCCGGGACTAAGCACAGATACGCAGTATTTT.

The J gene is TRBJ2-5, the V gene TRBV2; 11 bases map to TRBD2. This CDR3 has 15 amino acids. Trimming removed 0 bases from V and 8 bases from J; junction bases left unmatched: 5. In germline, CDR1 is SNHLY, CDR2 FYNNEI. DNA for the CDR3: TGTGCCAGCAGTGAAGCACTAGCGGGGGTAGTAACCCAGTACTTC. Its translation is CASSEALAGVVTQYF.

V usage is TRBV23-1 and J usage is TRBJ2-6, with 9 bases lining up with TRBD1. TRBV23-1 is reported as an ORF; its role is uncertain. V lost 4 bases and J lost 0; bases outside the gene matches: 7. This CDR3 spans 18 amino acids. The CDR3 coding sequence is TGCGCCAGCAGTCTAAGGACAGGGGTCTTCTCTGGGGCCAACGTCCTGACTTTC. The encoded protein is CASSLRTGVFSGANVLTF.

CDR3 in amino acids: CASSVYYGSTDTQYF. DNA of the CDR3: TGTGCCAGCAGCGTTTACTACGGGAGCACAGATACGCAGTATTTT. The V call is TRBV9, the J call TRBJ2-3; no reliable D call. Per germline, CDR1 SGDLS and CDR2 YYNGEE. The CDR3 consists of 15 residues. With 2 bases removed from V and 0 bases from J, the gap between germline ends came to 10 bases.

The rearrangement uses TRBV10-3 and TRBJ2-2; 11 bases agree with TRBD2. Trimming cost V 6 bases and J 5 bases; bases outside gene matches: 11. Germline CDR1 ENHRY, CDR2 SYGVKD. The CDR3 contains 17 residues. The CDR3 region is CAISLTGTSGQTGELFF. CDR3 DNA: TGTGCCATCAGCCTAACCGGGACTAGCGGACAAACCGGGGAGCTGTTTTTT.

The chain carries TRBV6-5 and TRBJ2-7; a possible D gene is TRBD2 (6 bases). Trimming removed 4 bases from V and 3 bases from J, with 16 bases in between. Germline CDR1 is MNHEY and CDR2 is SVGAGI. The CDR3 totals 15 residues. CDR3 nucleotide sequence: TGTGCCAGCAGTTCGCCCAGGACTAACCACTACGAGCAGTACTTC. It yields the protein CASSSPRTNHYEQYF.

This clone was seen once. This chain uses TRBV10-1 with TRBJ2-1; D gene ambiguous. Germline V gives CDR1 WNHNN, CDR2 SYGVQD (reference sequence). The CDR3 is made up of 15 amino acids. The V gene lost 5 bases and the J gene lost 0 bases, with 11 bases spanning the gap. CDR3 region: CASSNDFNSYNEQFF. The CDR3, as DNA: TGCGCCAGCAGTAACGACTTCAACTCCTACAATGAGCAGTTCTTC.

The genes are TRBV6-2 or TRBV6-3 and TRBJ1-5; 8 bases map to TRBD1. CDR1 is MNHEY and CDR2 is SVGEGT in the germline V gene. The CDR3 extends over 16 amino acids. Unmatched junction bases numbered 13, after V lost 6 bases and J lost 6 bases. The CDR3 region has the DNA TGTGCCAGCAGCCCCCGAGGACAGGGAAAGGGTCAGCCCCAGCATTTT. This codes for CASSPRGQGKGQPQHF.

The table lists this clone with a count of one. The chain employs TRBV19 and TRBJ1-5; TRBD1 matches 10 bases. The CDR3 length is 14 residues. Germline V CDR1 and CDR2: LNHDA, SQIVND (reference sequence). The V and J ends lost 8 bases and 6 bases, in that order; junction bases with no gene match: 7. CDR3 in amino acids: CASGDRGSGQPQHF. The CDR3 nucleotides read TGTGCCAGTGGGGACAGGGGATCGGGTCAGCCCCAGCATTTT. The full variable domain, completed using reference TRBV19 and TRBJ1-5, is DGGITQSPKYLFRKEGQNVTLSCEQNLNHDAMYWYRQDPGQGLRLIYYSQIVNDFQKGDIAEGYSVSREKKESFPLTVTSAQKNPTAFYLCASGDRGSGQPQHFGDGTRLSIL.

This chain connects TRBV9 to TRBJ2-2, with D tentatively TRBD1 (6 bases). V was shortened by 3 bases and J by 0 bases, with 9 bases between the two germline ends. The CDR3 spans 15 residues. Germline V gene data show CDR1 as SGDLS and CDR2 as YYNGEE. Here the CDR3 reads CASSDRTANTGELFF. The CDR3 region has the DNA TGTGCCAGCAGCGACCGGACAGCGAACACCGGGGAGCTGTTTTTT.